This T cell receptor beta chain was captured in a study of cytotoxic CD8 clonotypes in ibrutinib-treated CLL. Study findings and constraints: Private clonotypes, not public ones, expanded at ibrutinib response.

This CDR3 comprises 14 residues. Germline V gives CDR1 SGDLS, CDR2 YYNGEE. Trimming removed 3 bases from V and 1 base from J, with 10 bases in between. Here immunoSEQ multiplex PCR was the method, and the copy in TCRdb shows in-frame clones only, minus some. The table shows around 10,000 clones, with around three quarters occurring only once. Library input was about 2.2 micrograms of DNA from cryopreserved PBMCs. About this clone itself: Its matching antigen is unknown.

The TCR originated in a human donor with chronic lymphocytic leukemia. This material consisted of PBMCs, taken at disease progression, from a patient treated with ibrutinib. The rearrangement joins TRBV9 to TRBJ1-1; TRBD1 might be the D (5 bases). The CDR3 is CASSGTGGNTEAFF. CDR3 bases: TGTGCCAGCAGCGGCACCGGGGGGAACACTGAAGCTTTCTTT.